What follows are 20 T cell receptor beta chains derived from one specimen sequenced in a study of OX40 agonist ivuxolimab in advanced cancers. Method: immunoSEQ multiplex PCR; TCRdb's copy keeps in-frame clones and lacks some. The repertoire has more than 45,000 clones, less than 90% of them found once; the top ten carry 2.5% to 4%. The specimen was CD4+ or CD8+ T cells sorted from blood, collected in a trial of the OX40 agonist ivuxolimab. The receptors come from an adult with an advanced solid tumor such as melanoma, head and neck, liver or kidney cancer.

This clone has just one count. This sequence joins TRBV6-1 and TRBJ2-7; 11 bases line up with TRBD2. The germline CDR1 and CDR2 sequences are MNHNS and SASEGT. The CDR3 contains 13 residues. V was pared by 6 bases and J by 6 bases, with 4 bases of the junction left unmatched. For the CDR3, the DNA is TGTGCCAGCAGACGCGGACTAGCGGGCGAGCAGTACTTC. Encoded protein: CASRRGLAGEQYF.

V usage is TRBV7-6 and J usage is TRBJ1-1; D perhaps matches TRBD1 (5 bases). The V end was cut by 5 bases, the J end by 2 bases, with 15 bases between. The CDR3 contains 15 residues. Germline V gives CDR1 SGHVS, CDR2 FNYEAQ. The CDR3 bases are TGTGCCAGCAGCCGCTCGGGGCGCGGAAACACTGAAGCTTTCTTT. As protein: CASSRSGRGNTEAFF.

This clone was seen a single time. J is TRBJ2-1 and V is TRBV29-1; 7 bases agree with TRBD2. After removal of 7 bases from V and 0 bases from J, the junction contained 3 bases not matched to a gene. The CDR3 spans 13 residues. The germline V gene encodes CDR1 SQVTM and CDR2 ANQGSEA. The CDR3 here is CSGGGSSYNEQFF. CDR3 nucleotide sequence: TGCAGCGGCGGGGGTAGCTCCTACAATGAGCAGTTCTTC.

The rearrangement uses TRBV7-9 and TRBJ2-1; TRBD2 is a possible D gene (6 bases). Germline V gene data show CDR1 as SEHNR and CDR2 as FQNEAQ (reference sequence). Trimming stripped 6 bases from V and 7 bases from J, with 19 bases between. The CDR3 is made up of 15 amino acids. The CDR3 region is CASSPKTRVGNEQFF. The CDR3 nucleotides read TGTGCCAGCAGTCCGAAGACTAGGGTGGGGAATGAGCAGTTCTTC. Together with reference TRBV7-9 and TRBJ2-1, the CDR3 gives the full variable domain: DTGVSQNPRHKITKRGQNVTFRCDPISEHNRLYWYRQTLGQGPEFLTYFQNEAQLEKSRLLSDRFSAERPKGSFSTLEIQRTEQGDSAMYLCASSPKTRVGNEQFFGPGTRLTVL.

The chain combines TRBV7-9 with TRBJ1-1; 7 bases are a match to TRBD1. Losses at the gene ends were 4 bases for V and 3 bases for J; bases not matched to a gene: 8. Germline lookup yields CDR1 SEHNR and CDR2 FQNEAQ (reference sequence). The CDR3 runs 15 residues. Here the CDR3 reads CASSSNRQGYTEAFF. The CDR3 DNA reads TGTGCCAGCAGCTCAAACCGACAGGGCTACACTGAAGCTTTCTTT.

The gene calls are TRBV9 and TRBJ2-1; 9 positions agree with TRBD2. Trimming removed 4 bases from V and 0 bases from J; junction bases left unmatched: 8. Germline CDR1 is SGDLS and CDR2 is YYNGEE. The CDR3 runs 17 residues. The CDR3 nucleotides are TGTGCCAGCAGCTCCCCCAGCGGGGGGATCTCCTACAATGAGCAGTTCTTC. It encodes CASSSPSGGISYNEQFF.

The V and J genes are TRBV5-4 and TRBJ2-3; 8 nucleotides align to TRBD1. CDR1 and CDR2 from the germline V gene are SGHNT and YYREEE (reference sequence). The CDR3 runs to 14 residues. V shed 2 bases and J 5 bases; nucleotides not matched to a gene: 4. The CDR3 bases are TGTGCCAGCAGCTTCCAGGGGGCCGGAGATACGCAGTATTTT. Encoded protein: CASSFQGAGDTQYF.

This clone was counted once. J is TRBJ1-2 and V is TRBV9; no firm D call. The ends were cut back, 0 bases at V and 3 bases at J, with 12 bases in the middle. The CDR3 totals 15 residues. Germline V gene sequence: CDR1 SGDLS, CDR2 YYNGEE. CDR3 sequence reads: CASSVEDGAYYGYTF. The CDR3 nucleotides read TGTGCCAGCAGCGTAGAAGACGGTGCTTACTATGGCTACACCTTC. Full variable domain (missing parts from reference TRBV9 and TRBJ1-2): DSGVTQTPKHLITATGQRVTLRCSPRSGDLSVYWYQQSLDQGLQFLIQYYNGEERAKGNILERFSAQQFPDLHSELNLSSLELGDSALYFCASSVEDGAYYGYTFGSGTRLTVV.

Sample share makes this clone medium-sized. The chain links TRBV27 to TRBJ1-5, with a tentative D call TRBD1 (5 bases). This CDR3 region has 16 residues. Trimming removed 1 base at V and 6 bases at J, with 16 bases between. The germline CDR1 and CDR2 sequences are MNHEY and SMNVEV (reference sequence). The CDR3 loop is CASSLFGGSVPQPQHF. The CDR3 DNA follows: TGTGCCAGCAGTTTATTTGGGGGGTCGGTTCCTCAGCCCCAGCATTTT.

J is TRBJ1-6 and V is TRBV2; 7 bases agree with TRBD1. This CDR3 region has 17 residues. Germline trimming cut 7 bases from V and 0 bases from J; bases unmatched to any gene: 9. The germline V gene encodes CDR1 SNHLY and CDR2 FYNNEI. The CDR3 nucleotides are TGTGCCAGCACCGGGACAGAGGCTAGCTCCTATAATTCACCCCTCCACTTT. The encoded protein is CASTGTEASSYNSPLHF.

This chain connects TRBV4-1 to TRBJ1-4; 9 nucleotides match TRBD1. Germline CDR1 and CDR2: MGHRA and YSYEKL. The V gene end was trimmed by 1 base and the J gene end by 10 bases; junction bases not matched to a gene: 10. The CDR3 length is 16 residues. The CDR3 region is CASSQVPTGGLGKLFF. For the CDR3, the DNA is TGCGCCAGCAGCCAAGTCCCGACAGGGGGGTTAGGAAAACTGTTTTTT.

CDR3 sequence (DNA): TGTGCCAGTAGTCGCGACTACAAAGAGACCCAGTACTTC. Amino acid sequence: CASSRDYKETQYF. The V call is TRBV19, the J call TRBJ2-5, with D perhaps matching TRBD2 (5 bases). The CDR3 sequence is 13 residues long. Deletions cut 5 bases from V and 3 bases from J, with 10 bases between. Germline V CDR1 and CDR2: LNHDA, SQIVND (reference sequence).

This clone has only one observation. This chain connects TRBV5-1 to TRBJ2-7; D is uncertain. The CDR3 consists of 14 residues. With 0 bases removed from V and 0 bases from J, the gap between germline ends came to 7 bases. Per germline, CDR1 SGHRS and CDR2 YFSETQ. The DNA for the CDR3 is TGCGCCAGCAGCTTGGAGGTCACCTCCTACGAGCAGTACTTC. This sequence encodes CASSLEVTSYEQYF.

The chain combines TRBV6-1 with TRBJ1-5; D may be TRBD1 (5 bases). CDR1 and CDR2 (germline): MNHNS, SASEGT. There are 14 residues in the CDR3. V lost 8 bases to trimming and J lost 7 bases, with 18 bases between them. The CDR3 DNA is TGTGCCAGCTTTAGGGGTTTACGGGACCAGCCCCAGCATTTT. Protein sequence: CASFRGLRDQPQHF.

The chain recombines TRBV5-3 with TRBJ1-4; D gene unclear. TRBV5-3 is assigned to the ORF class and has an uncertain function. V lost 0 bases, J lost 5 bases, and 11 bases lay in between. The CDR3 is 15 residues long. CDR3 in DNA: TGTGCCAGAAGCTTGGTCCGAATCTCCAATGAAAAACTGTTTTTT. It codes for CARSLVRISNEKLFF.

CDR3 protein: CASSQSGGDQETQYF. CDR3 bases: TGCGCCAGCAGTCAATCCGGAGGGGATCAAGAGACCCAGTACTTC. This chain uses TRBV23-1 with TRBJ2-5; weak D call: TRBD2 (6 bases). TRBV23-1 is an ORF, and what it does is uncertain. V was clipped by 0 bases and J by 2 bases, with 10 bases between them. This CDR3 contains 15 residues.

The chain couples TRBV5-1 to TRBJ1-2; 7 bases align to TRBD1. This CDR3 region has 14 residues. V lost 3 bases, J lost 4 bases, and 6 bases stayed unmatched. CDR1 and CDR2 (germline): SGHRS, YFSETQ. The CDR3 sequence: CASSSGTASYGYTF. The DNA for the CDR3 is TGCGCCAGCAGCTCCGGGACAGCGAGCTATGGCTACACCTTC.

This chain joins TRBV7-9 and TRBJ2-7; D is possibly TRBD1 or TRBD2 (5 bases each). The germline CDR1 and CDR2 sequences are SEHNR and FQNEAQ (reference sequence). The CDR3 is 14 amino acids. V was clipped by 6 bases and J by 6 bases, with 18 bases between them. This CDR3 reads CASSSSGTLGEQYF. The CDR3 bases are TGTGCCAGCAGTTCTTCCGGGACCCTTGGCGAGCAGTACTTC.

The rearrangement links TRBV6-5 to TRBJ2-3; TRBD2 is a possible D gene (6 bases). CDR3 length: 14 amino acids. Between the trimmed V and J ends, which lost 5 bases and 3 bases, there was a span of 12 bases. CDR1 and CDR2 (germline): MNHEY, SVGAGI. This chain's CDR3 is CASSPLRGTDTQYF. The CDR3 DNA follows: TGTGCCAGCAGTCCCCTGCGGGGAACAGATACGCAGTATTTT.

J is TRBJ2-3 and V is TRBV25-1, with TRBD2 identical over 13 bases. V was clipped by 10 bases and J by 5 bases; unmatched bases: 3. The V gene's germline CDR1 is MGHDK and CDR2 SYGVNS. This CDR3 contains 13 residues. CDR3 nucleotide sequence: TGTGCCACAAGGACTAGCGGGGGAGATACGCAGTATTTT. Residues: CATRTSGGDTQYF.